This T cell receptor beta chain is drawn from a study of T-cell memory formation after mild COVID-19. This clonotype came up a few times. Its antigen remains unidentified. Study conclusions and caveats: The finding that pre-infection memory included some responding clones suggested that cross-reactive memory joined.

TCRalpha and TCRbeta libraries used 5'RACE with constant-segment primers and UMIs. TCRdb re-analysed the 5' RACE reads in MiXCR, keeping a single row per CDR3 protein. The data show 300,000 to 400,000 distinct CDR3 sequences, around 15% seen once. This TCR came from a man aged 18 to 30 who had mild COVID-19 (a few samples of this study predate the infection). Cell type and time point are not known. The sequencing input was PBMCs or a T cell subset sorted from them (not recorded which).

The CDR3 sequence is CASSPSASGDNEQFF. The DNA of the CDR3 is TGTGCCAGCTCACCATCGGCTAGCGGGGACAATGAGCAGTTCTTC. The chain joins TRBV18 to TRBJ2-1, with 9 positions matching TRBD2. In germline, CDR1 is KGHSH, CDR2 LQKENI. The CDR3 loop spans 15 amino acids. Germline trimming cut 2 bases from V and 5 bases from J; bases unmatched to any gene: 4. Filled out from reference TRBV18 and TRBJ2-1, the complete variable domain reads NAGVMQNPRHLVRRRGQEARLRCSPMKGHSHVYWYRQLPEEGLKFMVYLQKENIIDESGMPKERFSAEFPKEGPSILRIQQVVRGDSAAYFCASSPSASGDNEQFFGPGTRLTVL.